These 5 T cell receptor beta chains share one sample of origin, sequenced in a study of control samples from healthy donors and cancer patients. Using immunoSEQ multiplex PCR, the repertoire was profiled, and TCRdb retains in-frame clones only, with some absent. The table has around 130,000 clones, around 87% seen once. Sample: blood. These TCRs come from a man aged 30-40 years in good health.

The chain has TRBV4-1 and TRBJ2-7, with unresolved D. From germline, CDR1 is MGHRA and CDR2 YSYEKL. This CDR3 has 15 residues. The V end was cut by 0 bases, the J end by 4 bases, with 13 bases between. The DNA of the CDR3 is TGCGCCAGCAGCCAAGAACCGGACCCAAATTACGAGCAGTACTTC. Its translation: CASSQEPDPNYEQYF.

The chain couples TRBV11-2 to TRBJ1-2, with D hard to call. Trimming removed 2 bases from V and 4 bases from J, with 8 bases in between. This CDR3 has 13 residues. Germline assignment: CDR1 SGHAT and CDR2 FQNNGV. As DNA, the CDR3 is TGTGCCAGCAGCTTAAATCCGGGCTATGGCTACACCTTC. It codes for CASSLNPGYGYTF.

The CDR3 coding sequence is TGTGCCACCAGCAGAGATAGGAGGGGCCACGAGCAGTACTTC. The encoded protein is CATSRDRRGHEQYF. The V and J genes are TRBV15 and TRBJ2-7; TRBD2 is a possible D gene (6 bases). The CDR3 is 14 amino acids. Trimming took 0 bases from V and 5 from J, leaving 11 bases between them. Germline V gene data show CDR1 as LNHNV and CDR2 as YYDKDF (reference sequence).

V usage is TRBV30 and J usage is TRBJ1-2, with D tentatively TRBD1 (6 bases). Trimming removed 7 bases from V and 4 bases from J, with 19 bases in between. This CDR3 is 14 amino acids long. Germline-derived CDR1 and CDR2 are GTSNPN and SVGIG (reference sequence). The CDR3 here is CAYLHQQGAYGYTF. The CDR3 DNA follows: TGTGCCTACTTACACCAACAGGGAGCCTATGGCTACACCTTC. Using reference TRBV30 and TRBJ1-2 for the parts outside the CDR3, the full variable domain is SQTIHQWPATLVQPVGSPLSLECTVEGTSNPNLYWYRQAAGRGLQLLFYSVGIGQISSEVPQNLSASRPQDRQFILSSKKLLLSDSGFYLCAYLHQQGAYGYTFGSGTRLTVV.

The V and J genes are TRBV30 and TRBJ1-5; D remains ambiguous. CDR3 length: 14 residues. V was trimmed by 0 bases and J by 6 bases, leaving 12 bases between them. Germline CDR1 is GTSNPN and CDR2 is SVGIG (reference sequence). The CDR3 nucleotides read TGTGCCTGGAGTGTTCAAGGGTCGGCTCAGCCCCAGCATTTT. It encodes CAWSVQGSAQPQHF.